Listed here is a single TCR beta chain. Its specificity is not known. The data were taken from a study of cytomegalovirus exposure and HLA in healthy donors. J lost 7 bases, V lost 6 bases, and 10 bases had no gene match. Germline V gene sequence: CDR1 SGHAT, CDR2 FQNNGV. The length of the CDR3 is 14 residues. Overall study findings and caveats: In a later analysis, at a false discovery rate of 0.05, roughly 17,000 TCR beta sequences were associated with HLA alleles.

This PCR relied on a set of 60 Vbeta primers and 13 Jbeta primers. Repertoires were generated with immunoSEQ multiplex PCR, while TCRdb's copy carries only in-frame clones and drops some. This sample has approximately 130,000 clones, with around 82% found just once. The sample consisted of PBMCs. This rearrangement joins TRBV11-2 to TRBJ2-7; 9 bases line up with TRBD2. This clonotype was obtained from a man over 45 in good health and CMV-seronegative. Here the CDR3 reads CASRRTSASREQYF. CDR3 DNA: TGTGCCAGCAGGCGGACTAGCGCGAGTCGGGAGCAGTACTTC.